There are many counts of the clone carrying this T cell receptor (beta chain). Its cognate antigen is unknown. The data stem from a study of human T cells and chemical hapten exposure. Turning to the study itself: Patients were mainly female, each with alopecia areata, totalis or universalis.

Time point meaning: patch test 1, 2 weeks after DPC sensitization. Noted treatment: therapeutic diphenylcyclopropenone sensitization with weekly scalp DPC. Unfractionated whole blood was the source from which total RNA was extracted. In the study's own analysis: The number of TCRs in each sample had a median of 95,638 and spanned roughly 23,224 to 700,000. TCRdb reprocessed the RACE reads via MiXCR and lists one record per CDR3 protein. What appears here as the V and J calls and clone size reflects TCRdb's work, not the paper's. Of some 52,000 distinct CDR3 sequences in the sample, approximately 9.9% are singletons; the top ten hold 1.8%. Study findings and constraints: Versus controls, expanded TCRs had significantly more large CDR3 similarity clusters. Patch test score tracked positively with PT1 expanded TCR counts.

Trimming pared 8 bases from V and 4 bases from J, leaving 24 bases between. Germline CDR1 and CDR2: MNHEY and SVGEGT. CDR3 length: 17 residues. Sequenced here: whole blood, sampled in connection with sensitization to the hapten diphenylcyclopropenone (DPC). The V gene is TRBV6-2 or TRBV6-3, the J gene TRBJ1-5; possibly TRBD1 for D (6 bases). This TCR was sampled from a woman aged 40 to 55 with alopecia areata. Some clones in this sample may be carry-over from other donors' samples. CDR3 loop: CASGGYRATLLNQPQHF. CDR3 nucleotide sequence: TGTGCCAGCGGGGGATACAGGGCCACGTTACTTAATCAGCCCCAGCATTTT.